This T cell receptor (beta chain) was obtained from a study of T cell responses to AZD1222 COVID-19 vaccine. Study-level findings and limits: Recipients of two AZD1222 doses showed rising Spike-specific TCR breadth and depth. Repertoires were obtained only post-peak T cell response. Most donors were white British, females outnumbered males, and clonal diversity was possibly underestimated.

The repertoire was sequenced with immunoSEQ multiplex PCR; TCRdb's copy has only in-frame clones and lacks some. This sample has roughly 190,000 clones, with more than 85% found just once. The CDR3 has 16 amino acids. Germline loops: CDR1 KGHSH, CDR2 LQKENI. V lost 3 bases to trimming and J lost 3 bases; unmatched junction nucleotides: 10. To note about this clone: No antigen is known for it.

Material: peripheral blood, obtained on day 0 of AZD1222 vaccination. The source of this sequence is an adult in good health. This chain connects TRBV18 to TRBJ1-1, with 7 bases matching TRBD1. CDR3 sequence (DNA): TGTGCCAGCTCACCCAATATAGGGGGCCGGGACACTGAAGCTTTCTTT. Protein product: CASSPNIGGRDTEAFF.